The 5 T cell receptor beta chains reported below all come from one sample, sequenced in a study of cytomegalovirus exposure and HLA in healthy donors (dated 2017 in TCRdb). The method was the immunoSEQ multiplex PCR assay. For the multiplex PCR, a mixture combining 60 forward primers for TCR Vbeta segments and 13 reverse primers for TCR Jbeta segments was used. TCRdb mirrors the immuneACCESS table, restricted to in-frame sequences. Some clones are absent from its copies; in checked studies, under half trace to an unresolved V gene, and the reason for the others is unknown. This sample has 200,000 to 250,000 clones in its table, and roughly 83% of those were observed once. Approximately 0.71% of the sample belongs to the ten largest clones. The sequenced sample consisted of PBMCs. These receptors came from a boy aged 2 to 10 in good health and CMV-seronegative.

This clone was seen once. CDR3 bases: TGTGCCAGCAGCTTAACGTTAGCGGGGAGGAATGAGCAGTTCTTC. It translates to CASSLTLAGRNEQFF. This chain connects TRBV7-9 to TRBJ2-1, with 8 positions matching TRBD2. Germline CDR1 and CDR2: SEHNR and FQNEAQ (reference sequence). The J segment lost 7 bases and the V segment lost 2 bases, leaving 7 bases of the junction unmatched. The CDR3 length is 15 residues. Full variable domain (remainder filled in from reference TRBV7-9 and TRBJ2-1): DTGVSQNPRHKITKRGQNVTFRCDPISEHNRLYWYRQTLGQGPEFLTYFQNEAQLEKSRLLSDRFSAERPKGSFSTLEIQRTEQGDSAMYLCASSLTLAGRNEQFFGPGTRLTVL.

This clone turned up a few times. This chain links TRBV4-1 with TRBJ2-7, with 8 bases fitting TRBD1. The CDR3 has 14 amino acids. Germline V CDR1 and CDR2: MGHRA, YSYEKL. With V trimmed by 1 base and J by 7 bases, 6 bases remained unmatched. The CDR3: CASSQGRTGGEQYF. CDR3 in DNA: TGCGCCAGCAGCCAAGGTAGAACAGGGGGTGAGCAGTACTTC.

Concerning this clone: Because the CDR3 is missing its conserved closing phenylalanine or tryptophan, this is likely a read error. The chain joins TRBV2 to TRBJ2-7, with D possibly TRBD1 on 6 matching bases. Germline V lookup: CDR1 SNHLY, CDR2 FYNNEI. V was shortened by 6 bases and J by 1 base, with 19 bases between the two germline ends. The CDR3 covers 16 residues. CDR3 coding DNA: TGTGCCAGCAGCGGGCTAGTCAGGGGTCCATCCTACGAGCAGTACCTC. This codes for CASSGLVRGPSYEQYL.

CDR3: CASSLYGEPGGNTIYF. CDR3 bases: TGCGCCAGCAGCTTGTATGGGGAGCCAGGAGGAAACACCATATATTTT. V usage is TRBV5-1 and J usage is TRBJ1-3; D ambiguous. Germline assignment: CDR1 SGHRS and CDR2 YFSETQ. The ends were cut back, 1 base at V and 4 bases at J, with 15 bases in the middle. CDR3 length: 16 amino acids.

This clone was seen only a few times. The CDR3, as DNA: TGTGCCAGCAGTTCACAGGGCGCTAGTGGGGTGCAGTACTTC. It codes for CASSSQGASGVQYF. The rearrangement joins TRBV27 to TRBJ2-7; tentative D call: TRBD1 (6 bases). This CDR3 contains 14 residues. Looked up from germline, CDR1 is MNHEY and CDR2 is SMNVEV (reference sequence). Between the trimmed V and J ends, which lost 4 bases and 9 bases, there was a span of 19 bases.